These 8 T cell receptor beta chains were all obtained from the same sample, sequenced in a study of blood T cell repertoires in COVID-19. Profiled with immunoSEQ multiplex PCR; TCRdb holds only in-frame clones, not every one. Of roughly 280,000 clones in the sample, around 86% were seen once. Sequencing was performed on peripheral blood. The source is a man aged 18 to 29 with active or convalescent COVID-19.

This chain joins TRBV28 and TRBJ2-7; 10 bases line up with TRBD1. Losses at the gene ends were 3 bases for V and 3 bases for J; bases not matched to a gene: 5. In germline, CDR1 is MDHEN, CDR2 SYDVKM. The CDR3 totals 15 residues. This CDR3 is CASSFRDRGFYEQYF. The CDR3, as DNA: TGTGCCAGCAGTTTTCGGGACAGGGGATTCTACGAGCAGTACTTC.

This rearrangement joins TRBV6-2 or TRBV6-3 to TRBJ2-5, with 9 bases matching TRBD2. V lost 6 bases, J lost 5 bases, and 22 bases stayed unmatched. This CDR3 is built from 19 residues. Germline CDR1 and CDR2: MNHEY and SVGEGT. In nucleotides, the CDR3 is TGTGCCAGCAGCCGTCGGGAGGAGCGGGAGGAGCCGGGGGGGGAGACCCAGTACTTC. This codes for CASSRREEREEPGGETQYF.

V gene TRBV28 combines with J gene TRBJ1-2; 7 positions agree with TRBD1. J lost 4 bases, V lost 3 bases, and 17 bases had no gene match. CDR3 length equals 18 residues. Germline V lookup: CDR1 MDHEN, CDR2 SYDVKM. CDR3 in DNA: TGTGCCAGCAGTTTTCTTGGACTAAGACAGGGAGAGCCCTATGGCTACACCTTC. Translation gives CASSFLGLRQGEPYGYTF.

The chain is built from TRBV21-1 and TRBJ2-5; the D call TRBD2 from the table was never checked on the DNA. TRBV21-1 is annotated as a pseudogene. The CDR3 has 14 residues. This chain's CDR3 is CASDGRREGETQYF. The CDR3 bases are TGTGCCAGCGACGGGAGGAGGGAGGGAGAGACCCAGTACTTC.

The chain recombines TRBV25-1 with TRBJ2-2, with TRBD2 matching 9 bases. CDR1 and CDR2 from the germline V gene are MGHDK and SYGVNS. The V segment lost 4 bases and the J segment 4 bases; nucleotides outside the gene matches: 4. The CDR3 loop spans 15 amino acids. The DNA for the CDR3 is TGTGCCAGCAGTGGGCTAGCGGGACCCACCGGGGAGCTGTTTTTT. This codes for CASSGLAGPTGELFF.

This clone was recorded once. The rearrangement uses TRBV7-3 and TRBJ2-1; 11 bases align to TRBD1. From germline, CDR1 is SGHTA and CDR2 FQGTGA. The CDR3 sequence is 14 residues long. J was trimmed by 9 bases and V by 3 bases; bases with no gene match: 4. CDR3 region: CASSFRTGGVEQFF. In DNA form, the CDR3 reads TGTGCCAGCAGCTTTCGGACAGGGGGCGTTGAGCAGTTCTTC.

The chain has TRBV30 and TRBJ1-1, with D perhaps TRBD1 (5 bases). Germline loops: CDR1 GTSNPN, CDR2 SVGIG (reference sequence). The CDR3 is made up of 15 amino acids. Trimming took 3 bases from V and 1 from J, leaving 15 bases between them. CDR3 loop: CAWRLQGRSNTEAFF. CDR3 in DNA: TGTGCCTGGAGATTGCAGGGCCGGTCGAACACTGAAGCTTTCTTT.

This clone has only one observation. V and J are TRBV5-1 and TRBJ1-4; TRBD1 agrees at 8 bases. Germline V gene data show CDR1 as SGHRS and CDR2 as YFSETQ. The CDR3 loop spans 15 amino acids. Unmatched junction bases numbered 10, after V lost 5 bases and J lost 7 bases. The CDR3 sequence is CASSPTQGAIEKLFF. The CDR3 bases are TGCGCCAGCAGTCCCACTCAGGGGGCAATTGAAAAACTGTTTTTT.